This T cell receptor beta chain derives from a study of human T cells and chemical hapten exposure. The study's findings and limits: The study found that DPC sensitization did not change TCRs above 1 in 1000 frequency.

Time point here: healthy volunteer bleed at 6 weeks. The authors' total RNA extraction used unfractionated whole blood. TCRdb re-analysed the RACE reads in MiXCR, keeping a single row per CDR3 protein. The repertoire holds fewer than 50,000 distinct CDR3 sequences, with approximately 4% as singletons. This clonotype was seen ten or more times. Its antigen is unknown. The TCR sequence derives from a human donor in good health. Some clones in this sample may be carry-over from other donors' samples. Sample: whole blood.

CDR3 protein: CASSSSVYLGYTF. CDR3 nucleotide sequence: TGTGCCAGCAGCTCCTCCGTATACCTTGGCTACACCTTC. The chain uses TRBV28 and TRBJ1-2; D uncertain. The CDR3 consists of 13 residues. Germline assignment: CDR1 MDHEN and CDR2 SYDVKM. Trimming cost V 6 bases and J 7 bases, with 15 bases left between them.